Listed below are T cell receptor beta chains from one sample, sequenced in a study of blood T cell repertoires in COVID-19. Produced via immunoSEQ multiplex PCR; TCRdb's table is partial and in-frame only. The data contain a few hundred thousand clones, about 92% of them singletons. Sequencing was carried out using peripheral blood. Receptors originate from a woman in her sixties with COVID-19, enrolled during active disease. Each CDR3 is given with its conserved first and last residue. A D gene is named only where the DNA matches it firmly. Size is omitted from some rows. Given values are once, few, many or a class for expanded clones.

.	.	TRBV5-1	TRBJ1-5	TGCGCCAGCAGCTTGTCAGGGGTTAGCAATCAGCCCCAGCATTTT	CASSLSGVSNQPQHF
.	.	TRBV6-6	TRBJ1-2	TGTGCCAGCAGCCTACGGAACGGGAAGGGGGTCTATGGCTACACCTTC	CASSLRNGKGVYGYTF
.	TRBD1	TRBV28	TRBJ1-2	TGTGCCAGCAGTCGAGGACAGGGCCGGGGCTACACCTTC	CASSRGQGRGYTF
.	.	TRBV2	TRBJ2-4	TGTGCCAGCAGTTGGTTTGGAGAATCCCTCAAAAACATTCAGTACTTC	CASSWFGESLKNIQYF
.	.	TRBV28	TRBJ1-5	TGTGCCAGCAGTTTAACTCGGAATCAGCCCCAGCATTTT	CASSLTRNQPQHF
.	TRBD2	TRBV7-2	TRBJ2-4	TGTGCCAGCAGCTTAGTGGGCGGGGGGCTCGCAGCCAAAAACATTCAGTACTTC	CASSLVGGGLAAKNIQYF
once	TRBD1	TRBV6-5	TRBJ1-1	TGTGCCAGCTCGCGACAGGGGTCGTCCACTGCGGCTTTCTTT	CASSRQGSSTAAFF
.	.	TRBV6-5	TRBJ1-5	TGTGCCAGCCAGACATATAGCAATCAGCCCCAGCATTTT	CASQTYSNQPQHF
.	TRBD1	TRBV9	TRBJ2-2	TGTGCCAGCAGCGCTGACTGGACAGGGGGCACCGGGGAGCTGTTTTTT	CASSADWTGGTGELFF
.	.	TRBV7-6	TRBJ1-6	TGTGCCAGCAGCCCCGGGGGTAGCCCAAATTCACCCCTCCACTTT	CASSPGGSPNSPLHF
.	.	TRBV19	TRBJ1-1	TGTGCCAGTAGTCCACAGTTCGGTGAAGCTTTCTTT	CASSPQFGEAFF
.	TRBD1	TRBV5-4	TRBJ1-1	TGTGCCAGCATCAAGGGACAGGGTAACACTGAAGCTTTCTTT	CASIKGQGNTEAFF
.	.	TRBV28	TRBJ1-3	TGTGCCAGCAGTTTAGGGCCATCAGGAAACACCATATATTTT	CASSLGPSGNTIYF
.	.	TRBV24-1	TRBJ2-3	TGTGCCACCAGTCTGGGGAGCGGGAGCACAGATACGCAGTATTTT	CATSLGSGSTDTQYF
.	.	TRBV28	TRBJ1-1	TGTGCCAGCAGTTCTCCGGGTTGGACTGAAGCTTTCTTT	CASSSPGWTEAFF
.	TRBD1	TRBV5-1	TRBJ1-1	TGCGCCAGCAGCTTATTTACAGGGGGCGACACTGAAGCTTTCTTT	CASSLFTGGDTEAFF
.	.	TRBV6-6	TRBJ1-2	TGTGCCAGCGCCCTGGGGGGAAGTGGCTACACCTTC	CASALGGSGYTF
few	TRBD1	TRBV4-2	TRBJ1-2	TGTGCCAGCAGCCGACGGGACAGGGGGTATGGCTACACCTTC	CASSRRDRGYGYTF
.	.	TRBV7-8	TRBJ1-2	TGTGCCAGCAGCTTGTCGACAGGAGGAGGCTACACCTTC	CASSLSTGGGYTF
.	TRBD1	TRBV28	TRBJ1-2	TGTGCCAGTAGGGACAGCGTCTATGGCTACACCTTC	CASRDSVYGYTF
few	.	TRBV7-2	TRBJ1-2	TGTGCCAGCAGCTCTCTGGACGGCCTGGGAGGTGGCTACACCTTC	CASSSLDGLGGGYTF
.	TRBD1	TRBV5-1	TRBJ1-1	TGCGCCAGCAGCTTGAGACAGGGGGCCGTGAACACTGAAGCTTTCTTT	CASSLRQGAVNTEAFF
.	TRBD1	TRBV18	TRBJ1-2	TGTGCCAGCTCACCGGGACAGGGCCATGGCTACACCTTC	CASSPGQGHGYTF
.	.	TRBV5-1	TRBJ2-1	TGCGCCAGCAGCTCCCCATCGGGGGGCGTTATCAATGAGCAGTTCTTC	CASSSPSGGVINEQFF
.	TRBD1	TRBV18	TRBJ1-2	TGTGCCAGCTCTTATCAGGGGGAGGCCTATGGCTACACCTTC	CASSYQGEAYGYTF
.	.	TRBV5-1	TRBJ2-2	TGCGCCAGCAGCTTGGAGGCGGGATCAAGGACCGGGGAGCTGTTTTTT	CASSLEAGSRTGELFF